The 11 T cell receptor beta chains below come from one sample, sequenced in a study of regulatory T cells in long-lasting Graves disease. Documented time point: persistent/refractory GD, antithyroid drugs over 5 years with positive TRAb. PBMCs were the source of the RNA used for TCR sequencing. Through Arm-PCR of CDR3 regions and iRepertoire HTBI primers, TCR beta libraries were built. TCRdb fed the multiplex PCR reads into MiXCR, producing one record per CDR3 protein. Here the sample spans some 370,000 distinct CDR3 sequences, roughly 20% being singletons. The sequencing used peripheral blood mononuclear cells (PBMCs), collected when the disease was refractory, from a patient treated with antithyroid drugs. Receptors were obtained from a female donor with Graves disease.

The sample holds many counts of this clonotype. For the CDR3, the DNA is TGTGCCAGCAGTTTCCTAGATAATCAGCCCCAGCATTTT. This sequence encodes CASSFLDNQPQHF. The chain couples TRBV27 to TRBJ1-5; D remains ambiguous. This CDR3 region has 13 residues. Per the germline V gene, CDR1 is MNHEY and CDR2 is SMNVEV (reference sequence). The germline V and J ends were trimmed by 3 bases and 4 bases, with 7 bases remaining between them.

This clonotype has just a few counts. The chain couples TRBV12-3 or TRBV12-4 to TRBJ1-1; D call uncertain. V lost 7 bases and J 0 bases, leaving 12 bases between the germline ends. The CDR3 is 14 amino acids. DNA of the CDR3: TGTGCCAGCACCTACCGGGCCATGAACACTGAAGCTTTCTTT. This sequence encodes CASTYRAMNTEAFF.

As DNA, the CDR3 is TGTGCCAGCAGCCCACGGACCGGGGAGACCCAGTACTTC. The encoded protein is CASSPRTGETQYF. The chain recombines TRBV9 with TRBJ2-5; D uncertain. Germline loops: CDR1 SGDLS, CDR2 YYNGEE. V lost 4 bases and J lost 5, with 12 bases in between. This CDR3 is built from 13 residues.

This clonotype was counted at least ten times. V is TRBV28 and J is TRBJ2-5; D remains unclear. V was shortened by 3 bases and J by 0 bases, with 20 bases between the two germline ends. This CDR3 is 18 amino acids long. The germline CDR1 and CDR2 sequences are MDHEN and SYDVKM. CDR3 sequence (DNA): TGTGCCAGCAGTTTCCGTCCGCCAGGCAGCTCATACCAAGAGACCCAGTACTTC. Translated: CASSFRPPGSSYQETQYF.

This clonotype was found many times. This chain links TRBV28 with TRBJ2-7; 9 nucleotides agree with TRBD1. This CDR3 region has 15 residues. The germline CDR1 and CDR2 sequences are MDHEN and SYDVKM. Trimming took 4 bases from V and 6 from J; bases not matched to a gene: 10. The CDR3 DNA reads as TGTGCCAGCAGTTCTCCCGGGACAGGGATGGCCGAGCAGTACTTC. Encoded protein: CASSSPGTGMAEQYF.

This clonotype was detected ten times or more. The chain uses TRBV10-3 and TRBJ2-5; tentatively, D is TRBD1 (6 bases). The CDR3 is 13 residues long. V lost 5 bases and J 5 bases, leaving 12 bases between the germline ends. Germline CDR1 is ENHRY and CDR2 is SYGVKD. CDR3 sequence (DNA): TGTGCCATCAGTAAACAGGGATTTGAGACCCAGTACTTC. Its translation is CAISKQGFETQYF.

This clonotype was seen ten or more times. This chain connects TRBV30 to TRBJ1-1, with D unclear. The V gene lost 1 base and the J gene lost 2 bases, with 8 bases spanning the gap. The germline gives CDR1 GTSNPN, CDR2 SVGIG (reference sequence). This CDR3 is 13 amino acids long. In nucleotides, the CDR3 is TGTGCCTGGAGTGGGCAGGAAAACACTGAAGCTTTCTTT. It specifies CAWSGQENTEAFF.

This clonotype has a handful of counts. CDR3 in DNA: TGTGCCAGCAGCGGAGGGACAGCCCAAGAGACCCAGTACTTC. Protein sequence: CASSGGTAQETQYF. This sequence joins TRBV9 and TRBJ2-5; 7 nucleotides agree with TRBD1. The junction had 3 bases not matched to a gene; V was cut back by 3 bases and J by 1 base. CDR1 SGDLS and CDR2 YYNGEE come from the germline V gene. This CDR3 spans 14 amino acids.

The chain joins TRBV20-1 to TRBJ2-5; unclear D gene. CDR1 and CDR2 from the germline V gene are DFQATT and SNEGSKA (reference sequence). This CDR3 comprises 15 residues. V was shortened by 0 bases and J by 0 bases, with 11 bases between the two germline ends. The CDR3 loop reads CSARDPGWYQETQYF. CDR3 in DNA: TGCAGTGCTAGAGACCCCGGATGGTACCAAGAGACCCAGTACTTC.

This clonotype appeared a few times. The rearrangement links TRBV6-5 to TRBJ2-7; weak D call: TRBD1 (6 bases). This CDR3 is 16 amino acids long. Between the trimmed V and J ends, which lost 2 bases and 2 bases, there was a span of 16 bases. Germline CDR1 MNHEY, CDR2 SVGAGI. The DNA for the CDR3 is TGTGCCAGCAGTTACCATACCCGGACAGTAACCTACGAGCAGTACTTC. Its protein is CASSYHTRTVTYEQYF.

This clonotype was counted many times. The rearrangement links TRBV7-8 to TRBJ1-5; D remains unclear. Germline loops: CDR1 SGHVS, CDR2 FQNEAQ. V was trimmed by 5 bases and J by 7 bases, leaving 27 bases between them. The CDR3 covers 18 residues. The CDR3 loop is CASSPYRSGFQLWQPQHF. The CDR3 coding sequence is TGTGCCAGCAGCCCATATAGATCGGGGTTCCAACTATGGCAGCCCCAGCATTTT. The full variable domain, completed using reference TRBV7-8 and TRBJ1-5, is GAGVSQSPRYKVAKRGQDVALRCDPISGHVSLFWYQQALGQGPEFLTYFQNEAQLDKSGLPSDRFFAERPEGSVSTLKIQRTQQEDSAVYLCASSPYRSGFQLWQPQHFGDGTRLSIL.